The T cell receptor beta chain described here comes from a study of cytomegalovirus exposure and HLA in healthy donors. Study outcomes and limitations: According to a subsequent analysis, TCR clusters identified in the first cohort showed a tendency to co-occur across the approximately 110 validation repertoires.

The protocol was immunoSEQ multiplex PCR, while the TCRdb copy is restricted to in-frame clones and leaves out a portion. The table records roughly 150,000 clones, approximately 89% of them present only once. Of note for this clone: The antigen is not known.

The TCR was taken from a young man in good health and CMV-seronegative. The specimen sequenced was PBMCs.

The CDR3 protein is CASSWGSGGSQPQHF. CDR3 sequence (DNA): TGTGCCAGCAGCTGGGGATCGGGGGGCAGTCAGCCCCAGCATTTT. V is TRBV7-8 and J is TRBJ1-5, with D tentatively TRBD1 (6 bases). CDR3 length equals 15 residues. V gave up 4 bases and J gave up 6 bases, with 16 bases separating them. Germline values: CDR1 SGHVS, CDR2 FQNEAQ. Drawing the rest from reference TRBV7-8 and TRBJ1-5, the complete variable domain is GAGVSQSPRYKVAKRGQDVALRCDPISGHVSLFWYQQALGQGPEFLTYFQNEAQLDKSGLPSDRFFAERPEGSVSTLKIQRTQQEDSAVYLCASSWGSGGSQPQHFGDGTRLSIL.